Presented here are 25 T cell receptor beta chains from one specimen sequenced in a study of blood T cells in healthy people across ages. A second about 7 to 11 cycle PCR used barcoded and J-beta primers. TCRdb passed the 5' RACE reads through MiXCR, listing each CDR3 protein once. The sample shows about 1 million distinct CDR3 sequences, more than 40% of them seen only once. The sample was blood. These receptors originate from a woman aged 55-70 years in good health.

This clonotype has only a few counts. V gene TRBV11-2 combines with J gene TRBJ2-3, with 8 bases aligning to TRBD2. The CDR3 sequence is 15 residues long. From germline, CDR1 is SGHAT and CDR2 FQNNGV. V was clipped by 5 bases and J by 2 bases; unmatched bases: 6. DNA of the CDR3: TGTGCCAGCAGCCTTCGGGGGGGAACCACAGATACGCAGTATTTT. Translated, it gives CASSLRGGTTDTQYF.

This clonotype was counted a few times. CDR3 residues: CASSLSGTGLSSYNEQFF. CDR3 DNA sequence: TGTGCCAGCAGTTTATCGGGGACAGGGCTGAGCTCCTACAATGAGCAGTTCTTC. The chain carries TRBV27 and TRBJ2-1; 9 bases agree with TRBD1. The CDR3 is made up of 18 amino acids. Unmatched junction bases numbered 6, after V lost 0 bases and J lost 0 bases. Germline V lookup: CDR1 MNHEY, CDR2 SMNVEV (reference sequence).

The V call is TRBV12-3 or TRBV12-4, the J call TRBJ1-1; D gene ambiguous. Trimming pared 5 bases from V and 5 bases from J, leaving 12 bases between. This CDR3 is built from 13 residues. CDR3 in DNA: TGTGCCAGCAGTCATGCATGGGGTACTGAAGCTTTCTTT. It yields the protein CASSHAWGTEAFF.

Only a few counts were recorded for this clonotype. CDR3 coding DNA: TGTGCCAGCACCGATGACCCGGAACCCTACAATGAGCAGTTCTTC. Encoded protein: CASTDDPEPYNEQFF. The chain carries TRBV12-3 or TRBV12-4 and TRBJ2-1, with no clear D. V was pared by 7 bases and J by 2 bases, with 15 bases between. The CDR3 is 15 residues long.

The V call is TRBV5-1, the J call TRBJ2-7, with 14 bases matching TRBD2. J lost 7 bases, V lost 4 bases, and 10 bases had no gene match. This CDR3 region has 16 residues. Germline CDR1 and CDR2: SGHRS and YFSETQ. CDR3 bases: TGCGCCAGCAGCGGGCTAGGGACTAGCGGGAGTCAAGAGCAGTACTTC. Amino acid sequence: CASSGLGTSGSQEQYF.

This clonotype has just a few counts. In DNA, the CDR3 is TGTGCCTGGAGTGGGGACAGGGAAGAGACCCAGTACTTC. Encoded protein: CAWSGDREETQYF. V is TRBV30 and J is TRBJ2-5; 9 positions agree with TRBD1. After removal of 1 base from V and 3 bases from J, the junction contained 0 bases not matched to a gene. Germline V gene data show CDR1 as GTSNPN and CDR2 as SVGIG (reference sequence). This CDR3 region has 13 residues. The variable domain in full, with the rest retrieved from reference TRBV30 and TRBJ2-5, is SQTIHQWPATLVQPVGSPLSLECTVEGTSNPNLYWYRQAAGRGLQLLFYSVGIGQISSEVPQNLSASRPQDRQFILSSKKLLLSDSGFYLCAWSGDREETQYFGPGTRLLVL.

This CDR3 reads CASRTSNSNEQYF. CDR3 DNA sequence: TGTGCCAGCCGGACTAGCAATTCTAATGAGCAGTACTTC. This chain uses TRBV27 with TRBJ2-4; 8 bases map to TRBD2. The ends lost 8 bases at V and 13 bases at J; junction bases unmatched: 13. Germline V gene sequence: CDR1 MNHEY, CDR2 SMNVEV (reference sequence). This CDR3 spans 13 amino acids.

This clonotype is a singleton in its sample. The chain links TRBV7-2 to TRBJ2-7; 8 nucleotides align to TRBD2. Trimming removed 7 bases from V and 3 bases from J; junction bases left unmatched: 8. Germline V gene data show CDR1 as SGHTA and CDR2 as FQGNSA. The CDR3 totals 14 residues. CDR3 DNA sequence: TGTGCCAGCAACTCGAGGACTAGCTACTACGAGCAGTACTTC. Translated, it gives CASNSRTSYYEQYF.

V usage is TRBV5-1 and J usage is TRBJ2-1, with a weak D call TRBD2 (7 bases). The CDR3 contains 15 residues. Looked up from germline, CDR1 is SGHRS and CDR2 is YFSETQ. V was trimmed by 2 bases and J by 6 bases, leaving 15 bases between them. This CDR3 reads CASSFMGGLLNEQFF. CDR3 in DNA: TGCGCCAGCAGCTTCATGGGGGGGCTCCTCAATGAGCAGTTCTTC.

This chain links TRBV4-1 with TRBJ2-1; the D is unclear. The CDR3 sequence is 13 residues long. Trimming pared 0 bases from V and 7 bases from J, leaving 7 bases between. Germline CDR1 reads MGHRA; CDR2 reads YSYEKL. The CDR3 reads CASSQEVWNEQFF. Written as DNA, the CDR3 is TGCGCCAGCAGCCAAGAGGTTTGGAATGAGCAGTTCTTC.

The rearrangement uses TRBV10-3 and TRBJ2-5; D gene ambiguous. Looked up from germline, CDR1 is ENHRY and CDR2 is SYGVKD. The V end was cut by 7 bases, the J end by 11 bases, with 17 bases between. The CDR3 covers 12 residues. The CDR3 DNA reads TGTGCCATCACTAACCTTAGGAATGAGCAGTACTTC. It is translated as CAITNLRNEQYF.

This clonotype was recorded a few times. J is TRBJ2-4 and V is TRBV3-1; no clear D. Trimming removed 4 bases at V and 8 bases at J, with 12 bases between. Germline V gives CDR1 LGHDT, CDR2 YNNKEL (reference sequence). The CDR3 runs to 13 residues. The chain's CDR3 is CASSPAVRDIQYF. The CDR3 nucleotides read TGTGCCAGCAGCCCGGCAGTTCGAGACATTCAGTACTTC.

This rearrangement joins TRBV2 to TRBJ2-2; 10 nucleotides match TRBD1. Germline V gene sequence: CDR1 SNHLY, CDR2 FYNNEI. Trimming cost V 6 bases and J 7 bases; bases outside gene matches: 5. The CDR3 spans 14 residues. This chain's CDR3 is CASRRQGAGGELFF. CDR3 DNA: TGTGCCAGCAGACGACAGGGGGCGGGCGGGGAGCTGTTTTTT.

This clonotype was recorded a few times. This rearrangement joins TRBV9 to TRBJ1-5; D call uncertain. The CDR3 is made up of 14 amino acids. Germline CDR1 reads SGDLS; CDR2 reads YYNGEE. V was shortened by 0 bases and J by 0 bases, with 4 bases between the two germline ends. CDR3 sequence reads: CASSVESSNQPQHF. For the CDR3, the DNA is TGTGCCAGCAGCGTAGAGTCTAGCAATCAGCCCCAGCATTTT.

On this clonotype: An end of the junction differs from the germline gene, which may be a read error. This chain links TRBV12-3 or TRBV12-4 with TRBJ2-5, with D possibly matching TRBD1 (5 bases). The CDR3 is made up of 14 amino acids. CDR3 residues: CVSTQSVGAETQYF. The CDR3 nucleotides read TGTGTCAGCACTCAATCTGTAGGGGCAGAGACCCAGTACTTC.

This rearrangement joins TRBV10-3 to TRBJ2-5, with a weak D call TRBD1 (5 bases). In germline, CDR1 is ENHRY, CDR2 SYGVKD. This CDR3 is built from 13 residues. Between the trimmed V and J ends, which lost 4 bases and 5 bases, there was a span of 11 bases. The CDR3 region has the DNA TGTGCCATCAGTGCCCAGGGCGGCGAGACCCAGTACTTC. It specifies CAISAQGGETQYF.

The genes are TRBV24-1 and TRBJ2-3; the match to TRBD2 covers 10 bases. With 4 bases clipped from V and 7 bases from J, the junction kept 7 bases outside the gene matches. The CDR3 consists of 15 residues. Germline V CDR1 and CDR2: KGHDR, SFDVKD. CDR3 residues: CATSDEREGPHTQYF. For the CDR3, the DNA is TGTGCCACCAGTGACGAGCGGGAGGGCCCGCATACGCAGTATTTT.

This chain connects TRBV9 to TRBJ2-3; 9 bases match TRBD1. The CDR3 has 15 residues. V was clipped by 0 bases and J by 10 bases; unmatched bases: 9. Germline V gene data show CDR1 as SGDLS and CDR2 as YYNGEE. The CDR3 protein is CASSVGSGGQGPQYF. CDR3 DNA: TGTGCCAGCAGCGTAGGATCAGGGGGACAGGGTCCGCAGTATTTT.

This clonotype was detected only a few times. V and J are TRBV7-8 and TRBJ2-5; TRBD2 aligns across 9 bases. Trimming took 4 bases from V and 1 from J; bases not matched to a gene: 4. The germline V gene has CDR1 SGHVS and CDR2 FQNEAQ. The CDR3 contains 15 residues. This chain's CDR3 is CASSSSGRPQETQYF. The CDR3 nucleotides read TGTGCCAGCAGCTCAAGCGGGAGGCCCCAAGAGACCCAGTACTTC.

This clonotype turned up a few times. CDR3 amino acids: CASSLIRVRGYEQYF. CDR3 in DNA: TGTGCCAGCAGTTTAATACGCGTCAGGGGCTACGAGCAGTACTTC. This rearrangement joins TRBV27 to TRBJ2-7, with D maybe TRBD1 (6 bases). Between the trimmed V and J ends, which lost 2 bases and 3 bases, there was a span of 14 bases. This CDR3 is 15 amino acids long. Germline-derived CDR1 and CDR2 are MNHEY and SMNVEV (reference sequence).

CDR3 region: CASSHYTGIGDEQYF. DNA of the CDR3: TGTGCCAGCAGTCATTATACGGGTATAGGGGATGAGCAGTACTTC. The chain is built from TRBV7-8 and TRBJ2-7; maybe TRBD1 (5 bases). The germline V gene has CDR1 SGHVS and CDR2 FQNEAQ. Between the trimmed V and J ends, which lost 6 bases and 7 bases, there was a span of 22 bases. This CDR3 contains 15 residues.

This rearrangement joins TRBV12-3 or TRBV12-4 to TRBJ2-4, with D unclear. V was clipped by 5 bases and J by 2 bases, with 10 bases between them. The CDR3 sequence is 14 residues long. The CDR3, as DNA: TGTGCCAGCAGTACCCGGCTGACCAAAAACATTCAGTACTTC. This gives the protein CASSTRLTKNIQYF.

In this sample, this clonotype turned up once. The rearrangement joins TRBV19 to TRBJ2-4; the D gene is possibly TRBD1 (6 bases). V lost 6 bases, J lost 0 bases, and 12 bases lay in between. Germline V CDR1 and CDR2: LNHDA, SQIVND (reference sequence). The CDR3 covers 15 residues. CDR3 residues: CASRDQGIAKNIQYF. The CDR3, as DNA: TGTGCCAGTAGGGACCAGGGGATAGCCAAAAACATTCAGTACTTC.

The chain employs TRBV7-3 and TRBJ2-7, with 9 bases aligning to TRBD1. V lost 3 bases, J lost 2 bases, and 5 bases stayed unmatched. The CDR3 has 15 amino acids. Germline V gene sequence: CDR1 SGHTA, CDR2 FQGTGA. CDR3 nucleotide sequence: TGTGCCAGCAGCTTCGGACAGGGGCCTACCTACGAGCAGTACTTC. Translating it yields CASSFGQGPTYEQYF.

This rearrangement joins TRBV4-2 to TRBJ2-4; D may be TRBD2 (6 bases). Near its end, the DNA agrees better with TRBJ2-7, so the J call may be wrong. The CDR3 consists of 13 residues. The V gene's germline CDR1 is LGHNA and CDR2 YNFKEQ. The CDR3 sequence: CASGVGGTNEQYF. The CDR3 DNA sequence: TGTGCCAGCGGGGTTGGGGGGACCAACGAGCAGTACTTC.